This record looks at one TCR beta chain sequence and its context. Its antigen is currently unknown. This record belongs to a study of blood T cells in healthy people across ages. The authors ran a second PCR of about 7 to 12 cycles using a sample-barcoded 5' primer and a J-beta primer mix. Each cDNA molecule received a tag from a template-switch adaptor that had 12 random nucleotides. Sequencing recovered at least 3 million CDR3-containing paired-end reads from each sample. TCRdb re-analysed the 5' RACE reads in MiXCR, keeping a single row per CDR3 protein. The sample consists of around 400,000 distinct CDR3 sequences, about half of them appearing once. Study-level findings and limits: Unsorted PBMCs ruled out conclusive naive versus antigen-experienced comparison.

The J segment lost 3 bases and the V segment lost 6 bases, leaving 4 bases of the junction unmatched. The CDR3 loop spans 14 amino acids. CDR1 and CDR2 from the germline V gene are LGHNT and FRNRAP. The receptor was derived from a man in his fifties or sixties in good health. J is TRBJ1-5 and V is TRBV12-5; 8 bases line up with TRBD1. Sequencing used blood. CDR3 coding DNA: TGTGCTAGTGGCCAGGGACAGGCCAATCAGCCCCAGCATTTT. Its translation is CASGQGQANQPQHF.